This T cell receptor beta chain was recovered during a study of blood T cell repertoires in COVID-19. Study summary: Material from acute and convalescent COVID-19 was sourced from the United States, Italy and Spain. T cells, B-cell-depleted T cells, or PBMCs provided the cDNA or gDNA that served as material.

Original methodology: Amplification with reference gene primers provided the estimates of nucleated cell counts. Here immunoSEQ multiplex PCR was the method, and the copy in TCRdb shows in-frame clones only, minus some. That table furnishes V, J and clone size, whereas the DNA furnished D and trimming. The data show under 400,000 clones, approximately 90% seen once. Patients at the Seattle site were enrolled during active infection and followed longitudinally. As regards this clone: An end of the junction does not agree with germline; a read error may underlie this.

Sequencing used peripheral blood. The sequence was obtained from a woman aged 25 to 45 with COVID-19, enrolled during active disease.

CDR3: CASAHGQLVGYIF. The CDR3 coding sequence is TGCGCCAGCGCCCACGGACAGCTTGTGGGCTACATCTTC. The chain joins TRBV5-1 to TRBJ1-2, with D maybe TRBD1 (6 bases). CDR3 size: 13 residues. CDR1 is SGHRS and CDR2 is YFSETQ in the germline V gene.